This TCR beta chain was obtained from a study of T-cell reconstitution after alpha-beta-depleted transplantation in children. TCRbeta library preparation incorporated unique molecular identifiers. TCRdb passed the PCR reads through MiXCR, listing each CDR3 protein once. Among almost 250,000 distinct CDR3 sequences listed, under 30% were seen once. Study outcomes and limitations: One year after transplant, T-cell counts and diversity came mostly from newly produced T cells. Surviving recipient cells, namely T cells and thymic progenitors, were the source of high day-60 TCRbeta diversity in some patients. Several hundred expanded graft clones reportedly gave rise to the alpha-beta T cells present about two months after transplant.

Trimming pared 8 bases from V and 3 bases from J, leaving 14 bases between. The CDR3 has 14 amino acids. This clonotype was found many times. Its antigen is undetermined. This receptor was taken from a girl aged 2 to 10 with Fanconi anemia, due to receive a stem cell transplant. The sample here was PBMCs, taken before TCRalphabeta/CD19-depleted stem cell transplant. The V and J genes are TRBV12-3 or TRBV12-4 and TRBJ1-3; tentatively, D is TRBD1 (5 bases). The CDR3: CASAKQGDGNTIYF. CDR3 DNA sequence: TGTGCCAGCGCGAAACAAGGGGATGGAAACACCATATATTTT.